This TCR beta chain was captured in a study of T cell changes during pregnancy in multiple sclerosis. Clones were sequenced by immunoSEQ multiplex PCR, and TCRdb holds only the in-frame ones, with some missing. The sample has 55,000 to 70,000 clones; around nine tenths are singletons. CDR1 is SGHRS, CDR2 YFSETQ, per germline. This CDR3 spans 14 amino acids. The V and J ends lost 8 bases and 4 bases respectively, with 16 bases between them. The specimen comprised peripheral blood, sampled after pregnancy. The sequence was collected from a female donor with multiple sclerosis, enrolled in a pregnancy study. The J gene is TRBJ1-5, the V gene TRBV5-1; TRBD1 might be the D (6 bases). The chain's CDR3 is CASAPGAENQPQHF. The DNA for the CDR3 is TGCGCCAGTGCCCCAGGGGCGGAGAATCAGCCCCAGCATTTT.